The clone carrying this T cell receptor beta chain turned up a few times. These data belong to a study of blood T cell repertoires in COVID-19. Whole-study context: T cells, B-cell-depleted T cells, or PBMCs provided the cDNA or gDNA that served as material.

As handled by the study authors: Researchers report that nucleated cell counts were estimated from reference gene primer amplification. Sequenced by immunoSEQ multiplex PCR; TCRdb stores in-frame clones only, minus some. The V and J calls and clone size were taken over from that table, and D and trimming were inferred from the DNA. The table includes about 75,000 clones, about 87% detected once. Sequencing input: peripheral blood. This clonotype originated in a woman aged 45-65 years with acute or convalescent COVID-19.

The CDR3 bases are TGTGCCAGTAGTATACCGGGACAGGGGGATGGCTACACCTTC. Protein product: CASSIPGQGDGYTF. The J gene is TRBJ1-2, the V gene TRBV19; 11 bases match TRBD1. Germline V CDR1 and CDR2: LNHDA, SQIVND (reference sequence). J was trimmed by 6 bases and V by 2 bases; bases with no gene match: 2. The length of the CDR3 is 14 residues. Based on the CDR3 plus reference TRBV19 and TRBJ1-2, the full variable domain is DGGITQSPKYLFRKEGQNVTLSCEQNLNHDAMYWYRQDPGQGLRLIYYSQIVNDFQKGDIAEGYSVSREKKESFPLTVTSAQKNPTAFYLCASSIPGQGDGYTFGSGTRLTVV.